This TCR beta chain was retrieved from a study of CD8+ T cells in alopecia areata. Findings and caveats of the study: Higher clonality and more expanded CD8+ clones appeared in lesional than normal scalp.

Germline assignment: CDR1 SQVTM and CDR2 ANQGSEA. This CDR3 is 13 amino acids long. Trimming shortened V by 3 bases and J by 2 bases, and 9 bases separated the two germline ends. RNA extraction was followed by reverse transcription into cDNA, which acted as the sequencing template. Sequencing was performed with immunoSEQ multiplex PCR; in TCRdb, only in-frame clones are kept and a portion is missing. The profile shows 150,000 to 250,000 clones, roughly 64% of them singletons. Documented treatment: oral pan-JAK inhibitor, 5-10 mg twice daily. Those with alopecia areata gave lesional scalp punch biopsies and peripheral blood. Regarding this clone: Its cognate antigen is unknown.

The source of this sequence is a human donor with alopecia areata. Sequenced here: CD4+ T cells sorted from blood, sampled at week 24, from a patient treated with tofacitinib. This chain joins TRBV29-1 and TRBJ2-3; TRBD1 might be the D (6 bases). The CDR3 here is CSVEVGATDTQYF. Written as DNA, the CDR3 is TGCAGCGTTGAGGTGGGGGCCACAGATACGCAGTATTTT.